The subject of this entry is one TCR beta chain. This clonotype came up a few times. Its target antigen remains unknown. Base qualities are not at hand, and no much larger clone is one base apart. This sample was included in a study of human T cells and chemical hapten exposure (TCRdb year 2021). Turning to the overall study: For sensitization, 2% DPC in acetone was applied to a 2 cm by 2 cm area of upper inner arm skin. Weekly therapeutic DPC doses were additionally applied to the scalp of patients throughout the approximately 23-week study period. Patch testing was performed on the upper back with Finn chambers containing 0.01% DPC, and the patch tests were scored after 6 days according to International Contact Dermatitis Research Group standards. Peripheral blood TCR repertoire changes were tracked in vivo in alopecia patients during primary and secondary sensitization to the hapten diphenylcyclopropenone (DPC). Libraries were pooled for sequencing, and per-sample TCR yields varied mainly because of small differences in library volumes within the pool. Blood was sampled from patients pre-sensitization (week 0) and at 2, 6 and about 24 weeks after DPC sensitization. Nearly 30 alopecia patients gave blood for TCR sequencing at one to four time points (pre-sensitization, 2, 6 and 24 weeks). The mostly female patient cohort included alopecia areata with under or over 50% scalp involvement, alopecia totalis and alopecia universalis.

What the time point label conveys for this sample: patch test 2, 6 weeks after DPC sensitization. The intended sense of this specimen's treatment or condition label: therapeutic diphenylcyclopropenone sensitization with weekly scalp DPC. Blood at each patch-test visit was drawn before the patch test was applied. To be eligible, patients had to be aged 18 to 70, diagnosed with alopecia and judged suitable for DPC therapy, while pregnant patients were excluded. Unfractionated whole blood was collected in Tempus Blood RNA tubes, and total RNA was extracted from that blood. Study-level results and caveats: Because every patient had alopecia, a presumed autoimmune disease, the patients' immune response might differ from that of healthy individuals. Patch test score correlated positively with the number of PT1 expanded TCRs, reaching significance at thresholds 8, 16 and 32 but not at 4. Compared with pre-sensitization or healthy control sets, expanded TCRs formed significantly more large CDR3 similarity clusters, which is consistent with antigen-driven responses. DPC sensitization did not change the number of TCRs with a frequency above 1 in 1000, and there was no evidence of changes in global repertoire structure. Repeated subsampling changed both the strength of the expansion versus patch-test correlation and the threshold at which that correlation became significant.

Receptor amplification or capture employed RACE. TCRdb records NextSeq 500 as the sequencer. During library preparation, unique molecular identifiers were attached to individual cDNA molecules so that TCRs could be counted quantitatively and reproducibly. Each blood RNA sample was used to sequence both TCR alpha and TCR beta chains. In the original analysis: A median of about 100,000 TCRs per sample was observed, with a range of roughly 23,224 to 700,000. V, J and CDR3 annotation of the TCR reads was performed with the Decombinator software suite. For PS versus PT1 abundance plots, all samples were subsampled to the same number of TCRs (28,000). Expanded TCRs were defined as absent before sensitization and observed at least eight times at the 2-week time point. TCRdb passed the public sequencing reads through fastp at Q25 and MiXCR, retaining productive beta sequences. Every distinct CDR3 protein forms one entry, paired with its most common genes and DNA. TCRdb, not the original authors, processed these V and J calls. This sample has tens of thousands of distinct CDR3 sequences in its table, and about a tenth of those were observed once. More than 1.5% of the sample belongs to the ten largest clones.

This specimen was whole blood, taken in connection with sensitization to the hapten diphenylcyclopropenone (DPC). This TCR came from a woman aged 45-59 years with alopecia areata. Some clones in this sample may be carry-over from other donors' samples.

The CDR3 loop reads CASSQTGDLGEQYF. The sequenced DNA is TGTGCCAGCAGCCAGACAGGGGATCTGGGGGAGCAGTACTTC. The receptor chain draws on TRBV4-2 and TRBJ2-7; 8 of the junction bases match TRBD1. CDR1 and CDR2 were assigned from the germline V gene as LGHNA and YNFKEQ. Unmatched junction bases come to 8, with V trimmed by 3 bases and J by 7 bases. Its CDR3 holds 14 amino acids, cysteine through phenylalanine. Just the 42-base CDR3 DNA is kept, in frame starting at base 1.